Below are 20 T cell receptor beta chains sequenced from a single sample in a study of cytomegalovirus exposure and HLA in healthy donors. The PCR made use of 60 Vbeta and 13 Jbeta primers. Profiling relied on immunoSEQ multiplex PCR, and the TCRdb table lists in-frame clones only, not all of them. The sample lists 140,000 to 150,000 clones; around 79% were seen once. The material sequenced was PBMCs. All receptors come from a middle-aged man in good health and CMV-seropositive.

This chain uses TRBV29-1 with TRBJ2-1; 12 positions match TRBD2. Germline trimming cut 6 bases from V and 7 bases from J; bases unmatched to any gene: 4. The germline CDR1 and CDR2 sequences are SQVTM and ANQGSEA. CDR3 length: 13 amino acids. CDR3 sequence reads: CSVRTSGTNEQFF. The DNA of the CDR3 is TGCAGCGTGCGGACTAGCGGGACGAATGAGCAGTTCTTC.

The V gene is TRBV7-8, the J gene TRBJ2-3; D unclear. The germline V gene has CDR1 SGHVS and CDR2 FQNEAQ. The CDR3 is 14 amino acids. Deletions cut 2 bases from V and 8 bases from J, with 14 bases between. The CDR3 sequence: CASSLTEQFGTQYF. The CDR3 DNA reads as TGTGCCAGCAGCTTAACAGAACAGTTCGGTACGCAGTATTTT.

The chain carries TRBV29-1 and TRBJ1-2; D is uncertain. Trimming stripped 6 bases from V and 4 bases from J, with 18 bases between. The germline V gene encodes CDR1 SQVTM and CDR2 ANQGSEA. This CDR3 has 14 amino acids. The CDR3 DNA follows: TGCAGCGTGGGAGAGAGGACCACGATCTATGGCTACACCTTC. Amino acid sequence: CSVGERTTIYGYTF. Supplemented by reference TRBV29-1 and TRBJ1-2, the full variable domain reads SAVISQKPSRDICQRGTSLTIQCQVDSQVTMMFWYRQQPGQSLTLIATANQGSEATYESGFVIDKFPISRPNLTFSTLTVSNMSPEDSSIYLCSVGERTTIYGYTFGSGTRLTVV.

The chain employs TRBV11-2 and TRBJ2-7; 8 positions match TRBD2. The CDR3 is 16 amino acids. V gave up 5 bases and J gave up 5 bases; unmatched junction bases: 14. CDR1 and CDR2 from the germline V gene are SGHAT and FQNNGV. The DNA of the CDR3 is TGTGCCAGCAGCCCCGGGACCTTCGCGGGGGGACACGAGCAGTACTTC. It codes for CASSPGTFAGGHEQYF.

The J gene is TRBJ2-1, the V gene TRBV2; 7 bases align to TRBD1. Germline V gene data show CDR1 as SNHLY and CDR2 as FYNNEI. V shed 7 bases, J shed 4 bases, and the junction held 10 bases outside the gene matches. CDR3 length equals 15 residues. The chain's CDR3 is CASTNRGLGYNEQFF. CDR3 coding DNA: TGTGCCAGCACAAACAGGGGCTTGGGTTACAATGAGCAGTTCTTC.

CDR3 DNA: TGTGCCAGCAGCCAAGGCGAAGATACGCAGTATTTT. Protein product: CASSQGEDTQYF. The rearrangement uses TRBV4-2 and TRBJ2-3, with D unclear. V gave up 1 base and J gave up 5 bases, with 4 bases separating them. The germline gives CDR1 LGHNA, CDR2 YNFKEQ. The CDR3 is made up of 12 amino acids.

The chain uses TRBV28 and TRBJ1-4; 8 bases align to TRBD1. The length of the CDR3 is 13 residues. V lost 7 bases to trimming and J lost 8 bases; unmatched junction nucleotides: 6. CDR1 and CDR2 (germline): MDHEN, SYDVKM. In DNA, the CDR3 is TGTGCCAGCATGGGGCAGGGGGCGGAAAAACTGTTTTTT. Protein sequence: CASMGQGAEKLFF. The entire variable domain, with the rest obtained from reference TRBV28 and TRBJ1-4, is as follows: DVKVTQSSRYLVKRTGEKVFLECVQDMDHENMFWYRQDPGLGLRLIYFSYDVKMKEKGDIPEGYSVSREKKERFSLILESASTNQTSMYLCASMGQGAEKLFFGSGTQLSVL.

CDR3 in amino acids: CASSSLGSGIETQYF. The CDR3 bases are TGTGCCAGCAGTTCCCTCGGCAGCGGGATTGAGACCCAGTACTTC. The chain combines TRBV27 with TRBJ2-5; 7 bases agree with TRBD2. The CDR3 runs 15 residues. V trimming: 4 bases; J trimming: 5 bases; junction bases outside the gene matches: 10. Germline CDR1 MNHEY, CDR2 SMNVEV (reference sequence).

The chain carries TRBV4-1 and TRBJ2-1; 7 bases map to TRBD2. Germline-derived CDR1 and CDR2 are MGHRA and YSYEKL. V was clipped by 0 bases and J by 6 bases; unmatched bases: 8. The CDR3 sequence is 16 residues long. The CDR3 loop is CASSQEPLAVSNEQFF. For the CDR3, the DNA is TGCGCCAGCAGCCAAGAACCCCTAGCGGTGAGCAATGAGCAGTTCTTC.

This clone has more than one count but fewer than ten. This chain connects TRBV30 to TRBJ2-1, with TRBD2 matching 9 bases. The CDR3 sequence is 12 residues long. Germline CDR1 reads GTSNPN; CDR2 reads SVGIG (reference sequence). The V segment lost 2 bases and the J segment 12 bases; nucleotides outside the gene matches: 5. This chain's CDR3 is CAWSLVSGRQFF. CDR3 coding DNA: TGTGCCTGGAGTCTTGTTAGCGGGAGGCAGTTCTTC.

The chain combines TRBV5-1 with TRBJ2-3, with TRBD1 matching over 7 bases. V shed 3 bases and J 2 bases; nucleotides not matched to a gene: 3. CDR3 length equals 14 residues. CDR1 SGHRS and CDR2 YFSETQ come from the germline V gene. The CDR3 DNA reads TGCGCCAGCAGCTCTGACAGGGCCACAGATACGCAGTATTTT. Residues: CASSSDRATDTQYF.

The chain is built from TRBV28 and TRBJ2-7, with TRBD1 matching 8 bases. Looked up from germline, CDR1 is MDHEN and CDR2 is SYDVKM. Trimming removed 11 bases from V and 7 bases from J; junction bases left unmatched: 13. CDR3 length: 13 amino acids. CDR3 sequence (DNA): TGTGCCGGCACCAGGACAGGGTCGAGGGAGCAGTACTTC. This gives the protein CAGTRTGSREQYF.

Remarks on this clone: The sample carries other DNA sequences with the same CDR3. This sequence joins TRBV4-1 and TRBJ2-5, with 9 positions matching TRBD1. V gave up 4 bases and J gave up 5 bases; unmatched junction bases: 11. The germline V gene has CDR1 MGHRA and CDR2 YSYEKL. The CDR3 sequence is 16 residues long. CDR3 DNA sequence: TGCGCCAGCAGCCCTGGACAGGGGATTATGACGGAGACCCAGTACTTC. Translated: CASSPGQGIMTETQYF.

The chain carries TRBV19 and TRBJ2-1, with 11 bases lining up with TRBD1. CDR1 LNHDA and CDR2 SQIVND come from the germline V gene (reference sequence). Unmatched junction bases numbered 11, after V lost 5 bases and J lost 8 bases. The CDR3 contains 16 residues. The CDR3 protein is CASSLPGTGGKDEQFF. CDR3 sequence (DNA): TGTGCCAGTAGTCTACCCGGGACAGGGGGAAAGGATGAGCAGTTCTTC.

The chain uses TRBV29-1 and TRBJ2-1; 9 nucleotides agree with TRBD1. With 3 bases clipped from V and 10 bases from J, the junction kept 4 bases outside the gene matches. This CDR3 has 12 residues. Germline CDR1 is SQVTM and CDR2 is ANQGSEA. CDR3 nucleotides: TGCAGCGTTGAGGGGACAGGGCGAGAGCAGTTCTTC. This gives the protein CSVEGTGREQFF.

The chain recombines TRBV11-2 with TRBJ2-3; D perhaps matches TRBD1 (8 bases). The V gene's germline CDR1 is SGHAT and CDR2 FQNNGV. The CDR3 is 16 amino acids. V gave up 5 bases and J gave up 3 bases, with 18 bases separating them. The CDR3 coding sequence is TGTGCCAGCAGCCTCCAAGGACAGGGAGGGACAGATACGCAGTATTTT. Its translation: CASSLQGQGGTDTQYF.

The rearrangement links TRBV5-4 to TRBJ2-2, with D tentatively TRBD2 (6 bases). Germline V gene lookup returns CDR1 SGHNT and CDR2 YYREEE (reference sequence). The V end was cut by 5 bases, the J end by 7 bases, with 18 bases between. This CDR3 has 15 amino acids. For the CDR3, the DNA is TGTGCCAGCAGGATCGGGGGAAAGGGAATCGGGGAGCTGTTTTTT. It specifies CASRIGGKGIGELFF.

A note on this clone: Other nucleotide sequences in the sample specify the same CDR3. The J gene is TRBJ2-7, the V gene TRBV29-1, with 7 nucleotides matching TRBD1. This CDR3 is 13 amino acids long. The trim removed 2 bases at V and 0 bases at J, leaving 1 base unmatched. Germline V gene sequence: CDR1 SQVTM, CDR2 ANQGSEA. CDR3 sequence: CSVERTGSYEQYF. CDR3 in DNA: TGCAGCGTTGAAAGGACAGGCTCCTACGAGCAGTACTTC.

V is TRBV11-3 and J is TRBJ2-1, with 8 bases fitting TRBD1. The CDR3 length is 14 residues. Trimming at V came to 5 bases and at J to 6 bases, leaving 6 bases not matched to a gene. Germline V gene data show CDR1 as SGHNT and CDR2 as YENEEA. The CDR3 region is CASSKQGAGNEQFF. CDR3 DNA sequence: TGTGCCAGCAGCAAGCAGGGGGCGGGCAATGAGCAGTTCTTC.

This chain joins TRBV11-3 and TRBJ2-3, with 7 bases aligning to TRBD2. V was pared by 1 base and J by 4 bases, with 2 bases of the junction left unmatched. The CDR3 loop spans 14 amino acids. CDR1 SGHNT and CDR2 YENEEA come from the germline V gene. The CDR3 bases are TGTGCCAGCAGCTTAGGGCGGGAGTCAGATACGCAGTATTTT. Translating it yields CASSLGRESDTQYF.